Reported below is one TCR beta chain. These data belong to a study of blood T cell repertoires in COVID-19. Study context: The samples span acute and convalescent COVID-19 from the United States, Italy and Spain. T cells, B-cell-depleted T cells, or PBMCs supplied cDNA or gDNA.

The CDR3 is made up of 14 amino acids. V lost 2 bases and J lost 2, with 9 bases in between. Germline CDR1 is SGHTA and CDR2 is FQGNSA. Methods used by the authors: Reference gene primer amplification in the assay estimated nucleated cell counts. TCRdb's copy holds only in-frame clones and misses some; the assay was immunoSEQ multiplex PCR. V and J calls and clone size come straight from that table; D and trimming were deduced from the DNA. This sample carries roughly 50,000 clones, less than 95% of them seen once, and the ten largest clones take 5% to 5.5%. Sequenced material: peripheral blood. V gene TRBV7-2 combines with J gene TRBJ1-1, with D tentatively TRBD1 (5 bases). This clonotype was obtained from a man aged 70-80 years with acute or convalescent COVID-19. The CDR3 sequence is CASSLLGVNTEAFF. The CDR3 DNA follows: TGTGCCAGCAGCTTATTAGGGGTAAACACTGAAGCTTTCTTT.